The sample holds a few counts of the clone carrying this T cell receptor beta chain. Its antigen is undetermined. Trimming left V 3 bases short and J 1 base short, with 10 bases between. Germline loops: CDR1 MGHDK, CDR2 SYGVNS. The CDR3 totals 14 residues. These data belong to a study of beta chain features in type 1 diabetes. Study-level points and caveats: Within patients, naive, central memory and Treg TCRB repertoires seemed more similar than within healthy donors. For Type 1 diabetes patients, all four CD4+ subsets carried TCRB CDR3s that were moderately but significantly shorter.

Sequenced material consisted of expressed TCRB transcripts (all of the isolated RNA was reverse transcribed). The method was immunoSEQ multiplex PCR; TCRdb's version includes in-frame clones alone and lacks a portion of them. The sample holds 620,000 or so clones, about a sixth seen once. The rearrangement uses TRBV25-1 and TRBJ2-7, with unresolved D. Sample: naive CD4+ T cells from blood. This receptor was taken from a man aged 18 to 29 in good health. The CDR3 DNA follows: TGTGCCAGCAGTGATTCTGGCAGATCCTACGAGCAGTACTTC. It codes for CASSDSGRSYEQYF.